This entry lists 21 T cell receptor beta chains sequenced from one sample in a study of lymphopenia after photon versus proton radiotherapy. Using immunoSEQ multiplex PCR, the repertoire was profiled, and TCRdb retains in-frame clones only, with some absent. This table has 75,000 to 90,000 clones, approximately 82% appearing once. The sample in question was peripheral blood, obtained from a patient treated with proton-based radiotherapy. These TCRs come from a man in his sixties with pancreatic cancer.

J is TRBJ2-1 and V is TRBV7-9, with 10 positions matching TRBD2. The CDR3 is 15 amino acids. V lost 5 bases, J lost 5 bases, and 6 bases stayed unmatched. Germline CDR1 reads SEHNR; CDR2 reads FQNEAQ (reference sequence). CDR3 nucleotide sequence: TGTGCCAGCAGCCTTGTTACTAGCGGGAACAATGAGCAGTTCTTC. Protein: CASSLVTSGNNEQFF.

The J gene is TRBJ2-7, the V gene TRBV6-5; D unresolved. The germline V and J ends were trimmed by 0 bases and 7 bases, with 10 bases remaining between them. This CDR3 comprises 13 residues. CDR1 and CDR2 (germline): MNHEY, SVGAGI. The CDR3 coding sequence is TGTGCCAGCAGTTACTCGGCAGGCTGGGAGCAGTACTTC. Its protein product is CASSYSAGWEQYF.

This chain connects TRBV2 to TRBJ2-5; D unclear. CDR1 SNHLY and CDR2 FYNNEI come from the germline V gene. V was shortened by 1 base and J by 0 bases, with 6 bases between the two germline ends. The CDR3 extends over 14 amino acids. The CDR3 here is CASSEGVYQETQYF. The CDR3 nucleotides read TGTGCCAGCAGTGAAGGAGTTTACCAAGAGACCCAGTACTTC.

The chain uses TRBV4-3 and TRBJ1-1; unclear D gene. Germline lookup yields CDR1 LGHNA and CDR2 YSLEER. Trimming removed 1 base from V and 1 base from J, with 7 bases in between. This CDR3 spans 14 amino acids. This chain's CDR3 is CASSQVKGNTEAFF. In nucleotides, the CDR3 is TGCGCCAGCAGCCAAGTGAAGGGGAACACTGAAGCTTTCTTT.

This clone was detected a few times. CDR3: CASSPPRFGRRITGELFF. In nucleotides, the CDR3 is TGTGCCAGCTCACCACCTCGCTTCGGACGCCGAATCACCGGGGAGCTGTTTTTT. The chain employs TRBV18 and TRBJ2-2; D is unclear. Germline V gives CDR1 KGHSH, CDR2 LQKENI. V was clipped by 0 bases and J by 4 bases, with 18 bases between them. The CDR3 totals 18 residues.

This chain uses TRBV30 with TRBJ1-2; TRBD1 agrees at 11 bases. This CDR3 is 16 amino acids long. Germline CDR1 and CDR2: GTSNPN and SVGIG (reference sequence). V trimming: 3 bases; J trimming: 7 bases; junction bases outside the gene matches: 13. CDR3 in amino acids: CAWSQNAGTGGFGYTF. The CDR3 DNA reads as TGTGCCTGGAGCCAGAACGCCGGGACAGGGGGTTTTGGCTACACCTTC.

This clone turned up a few times. This sequence joins TRBV27 and TRBJ2-7, with 8 bases lining up with TRBD2. CDR1 is MNHEY and CDR2 is SMNVEV in the germline V gene (reference sequence). With V trimmed by 8 bases and J by 3 bases, 9 bases remained unmatched. The CDR3 is 14 amino acids. CDR3 amino acids: CASGPVAGIYEQYF. The CDR3 nucleotides are TGTGCCAGCGGACCGGTAGCGGGGATCTACGAGCAGTACTTC.

The rearrangement joins TRBV6-6 to TRBJ2-2; D gene ambiguous. The V gene lost 5 bases and the J gene lost 6 bases, with 10 bases spanning the gap. This CDR3 spans 13 amino acids. Germline V CDR1 and CDR2: MNHNY, SVGAGI (reference sequence). The CDR3 region has the DNA TGTGCCAGCAGTCCCGTTGGGGCCGGGGAGCTGTTTTTT. This gives the protein CASSPVGAGELFF.

The chain is built from TRBV18 and TRBJ1-5; D uncertain. The length of the CDR3 is 14 residues. The germline V gene encodes CDR1 KGHSH and CDR2 LQKENI. Between the trimmed V and J ends, which lost 1 base and 4 bases, there was a span of 8 bases. In DNA, the CDR3 is TGTGCCAGCTCACCACAAGAGGCAAATCAGCCCCAGCATTTT. Encoded protein: CASSPQEANQPQHF.

This clone was seen just once. V usage is TRBV5-6 and J usage is TRBJ2-6; D unresolved. Deletions cut 4 bases from V and 0 bases from J, with 17 bases between. CDR3 size: 18 residues. Germline CDR1 and CDR2: SGHDT and YYEEEE. In DNA, the CDR3 is TGTGCCAGCAGCCAGGACCGCCTATTCTTCTCTGGGGCCAACGTCCTGACTTTC. Amino acids: CASSQDRLFFSGANVLTF.

The chain recombines TRBV6-1 with TRBJ1-5; 7 nucleotides match TRBD1. The CDR3 extends over 15 amino acids. The ends lost 6 bases at V and 2 bases at J; junction bases unmatched: 7. From germline, CDR1 is MNHNS and CDR2 SASEGT. The CDR3 sequence is CASRIDRAGNQPQHF. CDR3 DNA: TGTGCCAGCAGGATAGACAGGGCGGGCAATCAGCCCCAGCATTTT.

V gene TRBV28 combines with J gene TRBJ2-7, with 14 bases aligning to TRBD2. The CDR3 extends over 16 amino acids. The J segment lost 2 bases and the V segment lost 4 bases, leaving 4 bases of the junction unmatched. CDR1 MDHEN and CDR2 SYDVKM come from the germline V gene. CDR3 sequence reads: CASSSPGLAGAYEQYF. The CDR3 coding sequence is TGTGCCAGCAGTTCCCCGGGACTAGCGGGAGCCTACGAGCAGTACTTC.

The chain uses TRBV6-5 and TRBJ1-3, with 7 bases fitting TRBD1. The germline gives CDR1 MNHEY, CDR2 SVGAGI. CDR3 length: 16 amino acids. J was trimmed by 3 bases and V by 4 bases; bases with no gene match: 9. Here the CDR3 reads CASSLTPDRHGNTIYF. In DNA, the CDR3 is TGTGCCAGCAGTTTAACACCGGACAGGCATGGAAACACCATATATTTT.

V and J are TRBV2 and TRBJ2-1; the D call may be TRBD1 or TRBD2 (5 bases each). Between the trimmed V and J ends, which lost 3 bases and 5 bases, there was a span of 14 bases. This CDR3 is 15 amino acids long. Germline CDR1 and CDR2: SNHLY and FYNNEI. CDR3: CASSDPWDLHNEQFF. CDR3 sequence (DNA): TGTGCCAGCAGTGACCCCTGGGACCTCCACAATGAGCAGTTCTTC.

The chain recombines TRBV5-6 with TRBJ2-3; D possibly matches TRBD1 or TRBD2 (5 bases each). The CDR3 runs to 16 residues. CDR1 and CDR2 (germline): SGHDT, YYEEEE. V shed 4 bases and J shed 4 bases, with 19 bases lying between them. The CDR3, as DNA: TGTGCCAGCAGCCCGACCGGGGAGTTGGGGCCAGATACGCAGTATTTT. This gives the protein CASSPTGELGPDTQYF.

V gene TRBV4-2 combines with J gene TRBJ2-3, with D unresolved. The CDR3 contains 13 residues. Deletions cut 0 bases from V and 4 bases from J, with 5 bases between. Germline V gene sequence: CDR1 LGHNA, CDR2 YNFKEQ. The CDR3 region is CASSQERSDTQYF. As DNA, the CDR3 is TGTGCCAGCAGCCAAGAGAGGTCAGATACGCAGTATTTT.

This chain uses TRBV11-2 with TRBJ2-2; D is unresolved. This CDR3 has 17 residues. Germline values: CDR1 SGHAT, CDR2 FQNNGV. Trimming took off 0 bases at V and 5 bases at J, with 16 bases between the two ends. The DNA of the CDR3 is TGTGCCAGCAGCTTAGATAGGGCCCGAAGGCGGACCGGGGAGCTGTTTTTT. Translated: CASSLDRARRRTGELFF.

The chain is built from TRBV6-1 and TRBJ2-6, with 10 positions matching TRBD1. V was clipped by 3 bases and J by 4 bases; unmatched bases: 9. The CDR3 contains 18 residues. Germline assignment: CDR1 MNHNS and CDR2 SASEGT. CDR3 sequence (DNA): TGTGCCAGCAGTGAGATGGCCGGGACAGGGGTAGGGGCCAACGTCCTGACTTTC. Translation gives CASSEMAGTGVGANVLTF.

The rearrangement links TRBV7-6 to TRBJ2-2; possibly TRBD2 for D (7 bases). V dropped 5 bases and J dropped 4 bases, with 20 bases sitting between them. Germline V lookup: CDR1 SGHVS, CDR2 FNYEAQ. The CDR3 has 17 residues. CDR3 loop: CASSRGALGDGTGELFF. The DNA of the CDR3 is TGTGCCAGCAGCCGGGGGGCCTTGGGGGACGGCACCGGGGAGCTGTTTTTT.

The V and J genes are TRBV10-1 and TRBJ1-5; weak D call: TRBD1 (5 bases). V lost 8 bases to trimming and J lost 5 bases, with 16 bases between them. Looked up from germline, CDR1 is WNHNN and CDR2 is SYGVQD (reference sequence). This CDR3 has 14 amino acids. For the CDR3, the DNA is TGCGCCAGCCCCGGTCCGGGGCGTTATCAGCCCCAGCATTTT. It specifies CASPGPGRYQPQHF.

The V and J genes are TRBV28 and TRBJ1-2; TRBD1 matches at 8 bases. V was pared by 4 bases and J by 4 bases, with 14 bases of the junction left unmatched. Germline V CDR1 and CDR2: MDHEN, SYDVKM. The CDR3 contains 17 residues. The CDR3 nucleotides read TGTGCCAGCAGTTCTACGCAAGGGGACAGGTGGATCTATGGCTACACCTTC. It yields the protein CASSSTQGDRWIYGYTF.